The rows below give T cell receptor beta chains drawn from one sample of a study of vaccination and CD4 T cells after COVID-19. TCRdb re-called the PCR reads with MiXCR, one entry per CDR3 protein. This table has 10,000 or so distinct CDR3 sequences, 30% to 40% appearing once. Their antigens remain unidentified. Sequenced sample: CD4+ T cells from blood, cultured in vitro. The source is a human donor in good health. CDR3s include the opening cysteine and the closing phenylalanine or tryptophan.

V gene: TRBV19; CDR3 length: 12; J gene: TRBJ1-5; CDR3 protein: CASSVPTGGRHF
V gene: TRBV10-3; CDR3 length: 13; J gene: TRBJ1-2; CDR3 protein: CAIGRAGDYGYTF
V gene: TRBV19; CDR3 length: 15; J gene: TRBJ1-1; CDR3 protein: CASSIGWQGMTEAFF
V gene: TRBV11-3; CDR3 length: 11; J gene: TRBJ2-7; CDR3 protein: CASSRGGEQYF
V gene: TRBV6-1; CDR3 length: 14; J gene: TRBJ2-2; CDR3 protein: CASKQGRSTGELFF
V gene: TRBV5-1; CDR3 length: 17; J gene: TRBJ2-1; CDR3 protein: CASSLAGQRSSYNEQFF
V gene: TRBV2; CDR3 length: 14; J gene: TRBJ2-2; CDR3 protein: CASLRTGVGGELFF
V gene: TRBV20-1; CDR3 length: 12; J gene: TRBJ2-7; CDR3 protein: CSAIQGVHEQYF
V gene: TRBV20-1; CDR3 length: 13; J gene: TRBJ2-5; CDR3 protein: CSAKTGGQETQYF
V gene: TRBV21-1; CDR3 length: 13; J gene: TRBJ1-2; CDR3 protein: CASSKGGKPGYTF
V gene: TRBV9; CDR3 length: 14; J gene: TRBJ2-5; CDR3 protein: CASSVGMAGETQYF
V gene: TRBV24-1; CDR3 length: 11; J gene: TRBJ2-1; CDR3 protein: CATSARDEQFF
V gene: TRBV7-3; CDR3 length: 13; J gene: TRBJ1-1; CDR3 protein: CASSLQPETEAFF
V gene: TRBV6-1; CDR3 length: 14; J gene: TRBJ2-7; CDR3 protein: CASSARTGDHEQYF
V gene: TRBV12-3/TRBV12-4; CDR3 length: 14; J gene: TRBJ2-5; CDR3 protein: CASSLSGVAETQYF
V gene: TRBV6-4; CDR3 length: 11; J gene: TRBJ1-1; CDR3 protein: CASSQSGIAFF
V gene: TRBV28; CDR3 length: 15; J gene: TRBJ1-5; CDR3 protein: CASSSPRGVSQPQHF
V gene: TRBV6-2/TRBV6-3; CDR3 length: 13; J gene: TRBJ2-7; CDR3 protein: CAVRGQGLYEQYF
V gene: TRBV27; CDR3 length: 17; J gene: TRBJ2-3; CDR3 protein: CASSFGKGGYHTDTQYF
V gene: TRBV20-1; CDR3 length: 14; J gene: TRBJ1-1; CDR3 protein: CSAPDRGRTTEAFF
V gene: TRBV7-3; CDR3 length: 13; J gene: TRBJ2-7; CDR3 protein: CASSLQPGLEQYF
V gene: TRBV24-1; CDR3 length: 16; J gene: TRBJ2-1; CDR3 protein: CATSDSDGSSYNEQFF
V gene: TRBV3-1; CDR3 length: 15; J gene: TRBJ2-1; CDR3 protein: CASSQGGPSYNEQFF
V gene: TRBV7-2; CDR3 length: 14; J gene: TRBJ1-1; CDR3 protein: CASSFPIYSAEAFF
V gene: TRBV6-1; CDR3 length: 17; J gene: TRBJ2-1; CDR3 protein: CASSEGAYGAGYNEQFF
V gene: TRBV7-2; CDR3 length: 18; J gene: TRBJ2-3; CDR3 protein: CASSHPLLGPDLTDTQYF
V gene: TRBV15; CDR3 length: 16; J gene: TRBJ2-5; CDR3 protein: CATSRAQGRGQETQYF
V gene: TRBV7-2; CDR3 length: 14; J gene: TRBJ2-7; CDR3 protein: CASSSRTGFREQYF
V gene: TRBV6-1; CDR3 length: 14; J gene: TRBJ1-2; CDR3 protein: CASRRGQGGYGYTF
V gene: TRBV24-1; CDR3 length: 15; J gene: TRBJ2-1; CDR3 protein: CATSEWTARGNEQFF
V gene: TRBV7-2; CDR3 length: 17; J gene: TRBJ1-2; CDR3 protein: CASSAMGQGFGGYGYTF
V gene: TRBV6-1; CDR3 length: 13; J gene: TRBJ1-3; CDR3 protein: CAGTRTSGNTIYF
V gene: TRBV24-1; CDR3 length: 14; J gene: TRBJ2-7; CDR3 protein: CATSDLSRGSEQYF
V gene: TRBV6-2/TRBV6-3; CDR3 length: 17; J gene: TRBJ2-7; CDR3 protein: CASSSRGTGKKAYEQYF
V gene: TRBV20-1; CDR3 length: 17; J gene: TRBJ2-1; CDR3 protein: CSASTLWGAGGGHEQFF
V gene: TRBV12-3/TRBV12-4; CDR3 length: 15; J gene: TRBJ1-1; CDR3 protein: CASRLTGYMNTEAFF
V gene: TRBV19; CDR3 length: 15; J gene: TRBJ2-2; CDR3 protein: CASSTRDRGTGELFF
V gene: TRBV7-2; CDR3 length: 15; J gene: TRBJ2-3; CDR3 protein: CASSLDRVNSDTQYF
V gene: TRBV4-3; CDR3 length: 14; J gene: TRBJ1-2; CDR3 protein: CASSLGQVSYGYTF
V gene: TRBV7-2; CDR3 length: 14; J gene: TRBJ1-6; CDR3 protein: CASSQINRNSPHHF
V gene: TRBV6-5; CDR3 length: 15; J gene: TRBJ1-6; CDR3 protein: CASSYSQGAGSPLHF
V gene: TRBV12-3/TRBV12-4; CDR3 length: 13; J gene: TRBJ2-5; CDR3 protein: CASSFVGSETQYF
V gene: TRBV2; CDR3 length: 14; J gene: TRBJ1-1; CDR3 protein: CASIEQGPGTEAFF
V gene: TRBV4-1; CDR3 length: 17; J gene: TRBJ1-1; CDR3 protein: CASSQEYGRSGNTEAFF
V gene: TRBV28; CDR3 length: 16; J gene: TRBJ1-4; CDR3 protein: CASSSPFQGEDEKLFF
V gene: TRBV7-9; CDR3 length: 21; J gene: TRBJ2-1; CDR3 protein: CASSLDIPQIILAGDYNEQFF
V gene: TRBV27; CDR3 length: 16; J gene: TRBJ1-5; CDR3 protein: CASSPQTGNPNQPQHF
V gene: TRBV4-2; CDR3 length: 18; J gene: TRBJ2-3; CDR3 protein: CASSPGSPGLAQTDTQYF
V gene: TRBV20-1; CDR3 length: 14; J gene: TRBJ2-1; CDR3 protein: CSAHGLAEGNEQFF
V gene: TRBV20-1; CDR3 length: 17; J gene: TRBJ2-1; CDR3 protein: CSAREKGRSGGYNEQFF
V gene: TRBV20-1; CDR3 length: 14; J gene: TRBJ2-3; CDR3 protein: CSVPPPTAVDTQYF
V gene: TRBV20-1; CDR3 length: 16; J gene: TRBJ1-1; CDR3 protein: CSAREQGGSMNTEAFF
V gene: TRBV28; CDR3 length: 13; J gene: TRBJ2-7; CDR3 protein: CASIPTGSYEQYF
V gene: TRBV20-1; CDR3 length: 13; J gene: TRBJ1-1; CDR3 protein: CSAWTGSGTEAFF
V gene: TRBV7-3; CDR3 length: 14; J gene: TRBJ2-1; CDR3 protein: CASSKDRGGYEQFF
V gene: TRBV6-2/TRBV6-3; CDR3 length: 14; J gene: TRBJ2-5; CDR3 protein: CASSYVSPQETQYF
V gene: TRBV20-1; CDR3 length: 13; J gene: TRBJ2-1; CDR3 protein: CSARDARFKEQFF